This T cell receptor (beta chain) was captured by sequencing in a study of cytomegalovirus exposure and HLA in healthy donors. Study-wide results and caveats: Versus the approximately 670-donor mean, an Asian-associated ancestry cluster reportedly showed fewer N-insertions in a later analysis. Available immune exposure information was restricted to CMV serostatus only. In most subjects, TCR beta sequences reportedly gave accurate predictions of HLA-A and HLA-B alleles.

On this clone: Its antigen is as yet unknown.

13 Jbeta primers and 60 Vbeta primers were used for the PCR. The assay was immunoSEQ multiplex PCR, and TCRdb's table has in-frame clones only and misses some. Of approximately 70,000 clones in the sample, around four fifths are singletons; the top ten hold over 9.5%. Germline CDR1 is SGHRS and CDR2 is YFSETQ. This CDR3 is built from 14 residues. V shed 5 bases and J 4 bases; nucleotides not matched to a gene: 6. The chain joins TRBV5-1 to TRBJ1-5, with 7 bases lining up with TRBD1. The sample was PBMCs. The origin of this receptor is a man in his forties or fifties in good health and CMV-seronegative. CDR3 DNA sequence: TGCGCCAGCAGTACAGGGGAGGTAAATCAGCCCCAGCATTTT. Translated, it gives CASSTGEVNQPQHF.